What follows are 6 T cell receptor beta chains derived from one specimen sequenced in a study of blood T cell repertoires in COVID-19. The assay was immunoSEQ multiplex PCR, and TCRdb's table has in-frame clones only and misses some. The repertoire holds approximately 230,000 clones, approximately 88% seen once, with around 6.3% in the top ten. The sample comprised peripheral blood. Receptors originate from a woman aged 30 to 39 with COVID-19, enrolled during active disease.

The CDR3 sequence: CASSPPAGTYEQYV. The CDR3 DNA reads TGTGCCAGCAGCCCCCCGGCGGGAACCTACGAGCAGTACGTC. The gene calls are TRBV21-1 and TRBJ2-7; whether TRBD2, the table's D call, matches the DNA was not checked. TRBV21-1 is tagged as a pseudogene. CDR3 length: 14 amino acids.

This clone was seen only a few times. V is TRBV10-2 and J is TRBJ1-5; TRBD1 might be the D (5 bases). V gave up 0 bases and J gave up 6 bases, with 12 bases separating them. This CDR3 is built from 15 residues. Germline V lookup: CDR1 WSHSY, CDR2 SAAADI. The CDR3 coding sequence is TGCGCCAGCAGTGAGTCGTGGGGGAGGGGTCAGCCCCAGCATTTT. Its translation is CASSESWGRGQPQHF.

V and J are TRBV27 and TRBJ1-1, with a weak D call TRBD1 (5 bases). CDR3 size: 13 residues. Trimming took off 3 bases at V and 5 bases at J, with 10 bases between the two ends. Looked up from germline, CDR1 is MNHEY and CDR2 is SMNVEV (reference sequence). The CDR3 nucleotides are TGTGCCAGCAGTTTCAGGGAGGATACTGAAGCTTTCTTT. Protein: CASSFREDTEAFF.

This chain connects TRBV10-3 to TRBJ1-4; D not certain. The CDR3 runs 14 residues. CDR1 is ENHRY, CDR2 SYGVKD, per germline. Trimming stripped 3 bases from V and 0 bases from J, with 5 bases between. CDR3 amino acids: CAISDISTNEKLFF. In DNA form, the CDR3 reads TGTGCCATCAGTGATATATCAACTAATGAAAAACTGTTTTTT.

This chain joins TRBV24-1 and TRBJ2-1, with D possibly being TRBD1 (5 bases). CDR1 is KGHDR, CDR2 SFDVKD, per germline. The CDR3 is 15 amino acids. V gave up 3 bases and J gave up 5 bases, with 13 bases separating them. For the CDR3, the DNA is TGTGCCACCAGTGATACTCGGACACAAAACAATGAGCAGTTCTTC. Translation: CATSDTRTQNNEQFF.

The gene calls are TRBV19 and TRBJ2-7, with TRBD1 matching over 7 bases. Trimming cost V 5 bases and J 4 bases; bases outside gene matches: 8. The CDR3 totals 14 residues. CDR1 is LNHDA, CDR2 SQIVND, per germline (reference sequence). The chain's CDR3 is CASSVGTVTYEQYF. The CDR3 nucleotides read TGTGCCAGTAGTGTCGGGACAGTAACTTACGAGCAGTACTTC.